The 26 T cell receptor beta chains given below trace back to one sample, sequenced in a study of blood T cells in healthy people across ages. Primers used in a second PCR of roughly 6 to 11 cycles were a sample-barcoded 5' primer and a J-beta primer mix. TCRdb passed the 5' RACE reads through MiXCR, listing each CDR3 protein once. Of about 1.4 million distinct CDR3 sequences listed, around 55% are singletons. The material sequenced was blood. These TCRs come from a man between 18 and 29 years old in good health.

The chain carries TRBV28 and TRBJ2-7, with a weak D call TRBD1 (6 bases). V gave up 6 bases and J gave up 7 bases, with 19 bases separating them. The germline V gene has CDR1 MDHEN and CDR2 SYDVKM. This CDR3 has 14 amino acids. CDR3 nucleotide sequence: TGTGCCAGCAGCCTCCGGGACAACATAGAGGAGCAGTACTTC. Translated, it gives CASSLRDNIEEQYF.

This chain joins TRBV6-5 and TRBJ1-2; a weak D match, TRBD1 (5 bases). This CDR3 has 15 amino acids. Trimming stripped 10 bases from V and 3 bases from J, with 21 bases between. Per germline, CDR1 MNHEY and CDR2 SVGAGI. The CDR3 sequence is CATGTYTPGDYGYTF. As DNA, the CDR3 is TGTGCCACCGGGACCTATACCCCTGGGGACTATGGCTACACCTTC.

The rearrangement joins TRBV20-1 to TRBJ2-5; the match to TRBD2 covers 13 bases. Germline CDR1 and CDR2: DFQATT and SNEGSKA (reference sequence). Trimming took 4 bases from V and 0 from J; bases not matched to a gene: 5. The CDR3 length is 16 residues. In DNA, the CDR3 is TGCAGTGCTACACGCGGACTAGCGGGAGACCAAGAGACCCAGTACTTC. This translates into CSATRGLAGDQETQYF.

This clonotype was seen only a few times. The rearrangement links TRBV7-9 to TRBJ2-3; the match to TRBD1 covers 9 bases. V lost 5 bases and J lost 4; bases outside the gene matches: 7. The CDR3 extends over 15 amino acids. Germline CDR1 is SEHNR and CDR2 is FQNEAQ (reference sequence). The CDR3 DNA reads TGTGCCAGCAGCGCCCGGGACAGGGCATCAGATACGCAGTATTTT. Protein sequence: CASSARDRASDTQYF.

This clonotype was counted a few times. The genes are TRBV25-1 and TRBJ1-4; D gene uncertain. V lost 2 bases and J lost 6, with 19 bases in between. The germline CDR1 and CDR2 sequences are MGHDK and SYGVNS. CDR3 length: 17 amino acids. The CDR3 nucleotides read TGTGCCAGCAGTGAACCCTCAGGCGGCCCGCGTTATGAAAAACTGTTTTTT. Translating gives CASSEPSGGPRYEKLFF.

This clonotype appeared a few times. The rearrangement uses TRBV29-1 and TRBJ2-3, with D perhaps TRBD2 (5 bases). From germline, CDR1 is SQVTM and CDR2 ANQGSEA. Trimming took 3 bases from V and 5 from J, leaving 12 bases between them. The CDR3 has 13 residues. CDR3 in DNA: TGCAGCGTTGATGAGGGAGCGAAAGATACGCAGTATTTT. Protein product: CSVDEGAKDTQYF.

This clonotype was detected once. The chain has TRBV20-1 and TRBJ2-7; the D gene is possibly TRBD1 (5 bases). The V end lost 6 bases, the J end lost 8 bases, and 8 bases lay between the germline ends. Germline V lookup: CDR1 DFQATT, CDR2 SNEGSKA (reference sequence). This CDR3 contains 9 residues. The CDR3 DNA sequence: TGCAGTGCCCCGGACAAGCAGTACTTC. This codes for CSAPDKQYF.

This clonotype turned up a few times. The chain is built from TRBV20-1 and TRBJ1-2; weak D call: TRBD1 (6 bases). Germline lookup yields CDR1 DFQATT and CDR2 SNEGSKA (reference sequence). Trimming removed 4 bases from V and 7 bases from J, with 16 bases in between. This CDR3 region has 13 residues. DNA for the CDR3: TGCAGTGCTACGTGGGCAGGGGATCGTGGCTACACCTTC. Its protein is CSATWAGDRGYTF.

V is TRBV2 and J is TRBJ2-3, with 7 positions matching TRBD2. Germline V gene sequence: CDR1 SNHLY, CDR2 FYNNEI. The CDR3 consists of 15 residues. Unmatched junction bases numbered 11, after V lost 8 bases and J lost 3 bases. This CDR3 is CASLVGRELTDTQYF. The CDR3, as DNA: TGTGCCAGCCTCGTGGGGCGGGAGTTGACAGATACGCAGTATTTT.

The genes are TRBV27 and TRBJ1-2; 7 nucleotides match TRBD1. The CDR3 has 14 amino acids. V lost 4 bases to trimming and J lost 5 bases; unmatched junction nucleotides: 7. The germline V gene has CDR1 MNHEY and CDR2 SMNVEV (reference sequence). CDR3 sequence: CASSSTSGGYGYTF. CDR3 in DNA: TGTGCCAGCAGTTCAACCTCAGGGGGGTATGGCTACACCTTC.

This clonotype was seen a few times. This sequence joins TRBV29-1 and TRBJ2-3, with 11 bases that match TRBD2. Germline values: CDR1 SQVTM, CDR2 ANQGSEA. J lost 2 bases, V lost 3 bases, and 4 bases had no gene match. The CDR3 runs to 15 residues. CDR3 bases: TGCAGCGTTGACGGGACTAGCGGTGACACAGATACGCAGTATTTT. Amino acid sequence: CSVDGTSGDTDTQYF.

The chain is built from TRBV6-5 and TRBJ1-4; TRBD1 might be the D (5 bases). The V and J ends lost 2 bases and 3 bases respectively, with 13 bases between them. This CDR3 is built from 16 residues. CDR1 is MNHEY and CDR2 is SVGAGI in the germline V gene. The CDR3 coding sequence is TGTGCCAGCAGTTACGGCAGGGTAGTCGCTAATGAAAAACTGTTTTTT. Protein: CASSYGRVVANEKLFF.

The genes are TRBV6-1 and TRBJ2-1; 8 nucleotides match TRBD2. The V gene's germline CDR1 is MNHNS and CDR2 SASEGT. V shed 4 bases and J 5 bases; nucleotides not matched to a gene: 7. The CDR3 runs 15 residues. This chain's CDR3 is CASSGRAGVHNEQFF. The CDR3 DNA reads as TGTGCCAGCAGTGGCCGAGCGGGGGTACACAATGAGCAGTTCTTC.

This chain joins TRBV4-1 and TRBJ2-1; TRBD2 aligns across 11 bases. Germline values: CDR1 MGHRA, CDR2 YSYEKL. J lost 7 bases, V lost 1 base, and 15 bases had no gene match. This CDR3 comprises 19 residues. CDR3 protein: CASSQGGASGRSGENEQFF. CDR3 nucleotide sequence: TGCGCCAGCAGCCAAGGAGGGGCTAGCGGGAGGTCAGGCGAAAATGAGCAGTTCTTC.

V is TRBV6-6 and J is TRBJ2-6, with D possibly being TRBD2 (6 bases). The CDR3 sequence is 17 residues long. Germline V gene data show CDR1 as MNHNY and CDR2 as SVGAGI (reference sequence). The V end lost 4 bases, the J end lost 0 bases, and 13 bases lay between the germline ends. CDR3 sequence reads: CASSSGGIYSGANVLTF. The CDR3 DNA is TGTGCCAGCAGTTCCGGGGGTATTTACTCTGGGGCCAACGTCCTGACTTTC.

DNA for the CDR3: TGCAGTGCTAGAGTCAGAATCGGCAGGGAGGGCTATGGCTACACCTTC. Encoded protein: CSARVRIGREGYGYTF. J is TRBJ1-2 and V is TRBV20-1; D is perhaps TRBD1 (5 bases). Per germline, CDR1 DFQATT and CDR2 SNEGSKA (reference sequence). V lost 1 base and J 4 bases, leaving 19 bases between the germline ends. CDR3 size: 16 residues.

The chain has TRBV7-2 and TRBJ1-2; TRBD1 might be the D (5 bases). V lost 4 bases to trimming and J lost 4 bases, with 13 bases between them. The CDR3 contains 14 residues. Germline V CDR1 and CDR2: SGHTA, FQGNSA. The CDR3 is CASSSSLGGYGYTF. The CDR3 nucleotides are TGTGCCAGCAGCTCCTCGTTGGGGGGCTATGGCTACACCTTC. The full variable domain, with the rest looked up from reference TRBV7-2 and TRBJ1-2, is GAGVSQSPSNKVTEKGKDVELRCDPISGHTALYWYRQSLGQGLEFLIYFQGNSAPDKSGLPSDRFSAERTGGSVSTLTIQRTQQEDSAVYLCASSSSLGGYGYTFGSGTRLTVV.

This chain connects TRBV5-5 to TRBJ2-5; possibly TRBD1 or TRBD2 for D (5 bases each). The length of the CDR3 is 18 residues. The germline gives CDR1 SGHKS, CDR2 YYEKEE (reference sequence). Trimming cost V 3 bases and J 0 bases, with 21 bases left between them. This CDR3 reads CASSSEVPPREYQETQYF. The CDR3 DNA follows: TGTGCCAGCAGCTCCGAGGTTCCCCCCAGGGAGTACCAAGAGACCCAGTACTTC. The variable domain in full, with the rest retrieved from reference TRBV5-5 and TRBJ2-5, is DAGVTQSPTHLIKTRGQQVTLRCSPISGHKSVSWYQQVLGQGPQFIFQYYEKEERGRGNFPDRFSARQFPNYSSELNVNALLLGDSALYLCASSSEVPPREYQETQYFGPGTRLLVL.

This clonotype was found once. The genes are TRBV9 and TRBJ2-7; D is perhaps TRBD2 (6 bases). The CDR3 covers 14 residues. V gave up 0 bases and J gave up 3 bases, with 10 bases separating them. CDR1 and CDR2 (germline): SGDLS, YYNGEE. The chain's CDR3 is CASSVVEGSYEQYF. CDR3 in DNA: TGTGCCAGCAGCGTAGTGGAGGGAAGCTACGAGCAGTACTTC.

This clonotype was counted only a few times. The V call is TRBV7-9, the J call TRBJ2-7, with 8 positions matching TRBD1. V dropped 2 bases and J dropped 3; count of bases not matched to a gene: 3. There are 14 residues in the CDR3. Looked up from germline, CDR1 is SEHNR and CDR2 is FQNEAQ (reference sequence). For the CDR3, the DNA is TGTGCCAGCAGCTTACCGGACAGGGACTACGAGCAGTACTTC. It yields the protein CASSLPDRDYEQYF.

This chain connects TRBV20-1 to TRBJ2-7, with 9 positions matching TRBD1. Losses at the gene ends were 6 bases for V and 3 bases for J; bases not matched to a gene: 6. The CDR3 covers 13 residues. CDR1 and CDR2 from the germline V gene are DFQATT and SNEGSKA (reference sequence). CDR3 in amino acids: CSAGTGKNYEQYF. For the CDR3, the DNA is TGCAGTGCCGGGACAGGGAAGAACTACGAGCAGTACTTC.

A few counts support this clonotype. CDR3 in amino acids: CSAADGGRDQPQHF. Here the CDR3 DNA reads TGCAGTGCCGCGGACGGGGGAAGGGATCAGCCCCAGCATTTT. This chain links TRBV20-1 with TRBJ1-5; the D gene is possibly TRBD1 (5 bases). This CDR3 comprises 14 residues. Per germline, CDR1 DFQATT and CDR2 SNEGSKA (reference sequence). V was clipped by 6 bases and J by 5 bases, with 17 bases between them.

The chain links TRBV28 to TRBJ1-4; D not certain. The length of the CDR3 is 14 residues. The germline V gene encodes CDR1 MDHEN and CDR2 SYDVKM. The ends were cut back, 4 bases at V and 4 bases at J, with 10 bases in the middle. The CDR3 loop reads CASSSTKLNEKLFF. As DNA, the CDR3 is TGTGCCAGCAGTTCGACTAAGCTTAATGAAAAACTGTTTTTT.

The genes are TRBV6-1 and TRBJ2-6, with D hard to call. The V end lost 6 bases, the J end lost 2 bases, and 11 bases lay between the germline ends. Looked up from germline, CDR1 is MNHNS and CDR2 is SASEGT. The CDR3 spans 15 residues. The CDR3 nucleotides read TGTGCCAGCAGAGAGTTAAGTACTGGGGCCAACGTCCTGACTTTC. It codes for CASRELSTGANVLTF.

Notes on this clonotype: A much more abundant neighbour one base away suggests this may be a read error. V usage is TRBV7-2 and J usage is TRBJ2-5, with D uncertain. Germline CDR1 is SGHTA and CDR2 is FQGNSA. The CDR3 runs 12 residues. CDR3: CAGSLNSETQYF. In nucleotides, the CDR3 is TGTGCCGGCAGCTTAAACTCAGAGACCCAGTACTTC.

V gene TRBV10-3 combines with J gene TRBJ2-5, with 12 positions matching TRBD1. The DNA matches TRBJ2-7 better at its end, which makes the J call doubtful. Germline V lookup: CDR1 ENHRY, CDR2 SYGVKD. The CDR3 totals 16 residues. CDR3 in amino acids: CAISDPGTGGGDEQYF. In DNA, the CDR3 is TGTGCCATCAGTGATCCCGGGACAGGGGGCGGCGACGAGCAGTACTTC.